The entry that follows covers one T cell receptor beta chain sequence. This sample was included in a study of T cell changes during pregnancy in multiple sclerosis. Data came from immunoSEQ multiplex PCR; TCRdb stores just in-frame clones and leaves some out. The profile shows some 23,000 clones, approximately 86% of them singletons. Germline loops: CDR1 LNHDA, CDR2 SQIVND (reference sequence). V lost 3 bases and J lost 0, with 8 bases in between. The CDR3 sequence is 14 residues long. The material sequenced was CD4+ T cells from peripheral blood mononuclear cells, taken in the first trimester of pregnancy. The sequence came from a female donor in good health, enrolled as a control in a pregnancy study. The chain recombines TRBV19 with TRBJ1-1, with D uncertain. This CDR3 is CASSIGRVNTEAFF. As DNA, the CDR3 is TGTGCCAGTAGTATTGGGCGGGTGAACACTGAAGCTTTCTTT.